A selection of T cell receptor beta chains follows, all from one sample in a study of post-analysis software for immune sequencing data. MiXCR was run by TCRdb on the PCR reads, yielding one entry per CDR3 protein. The sample contains approximately 730,000 distinct CDR3 sequences, 46% of which appear only once. Specimen: blood. Every receptor here comes from a girl aged 5-17 years with multiple sclerosis. The CDR3 runs from the conserved cysteine through the conserved F or W. The D gene is left open where the match is weak. Where a row states a size, it is once, few, many or the class of an expanded clone; other rows omit it.

TRBV30	TRBD1	-	TRBJ2-7	TGTGCCTGGAACCGGGACAGAAGCTACGAGCAGTACTTC	CAWNRDRSYEQYF
TRBV2	-	-	TRBJ1-1	TGTGCCAGCAGTGAAATGAGGGGTACTGAAGCTTTCTTT	CASSEMRGTEAFF
TRBV5-5	-	many	TRBJ2-7	TGTGCCAGCAGCTTGGGGATTAGCGTAGCCTACGAGCAGTACTTC	CASSLGISVAYEQYF
TRBV12-3/TRBV12-4	TRBD2	-	TRBJ2-1	TGTGCCAGCAGCGCGCCGGGACTAGCTCCCGAGCAGTTCTTC	CASSAPGLAPEQFF
TRBV27	TRBD2	-	TRBJ2-3	TGTGCCAGCAGGATTGAGCGGGGGGTTAGCACAGATACGCAGTATTTT	CASRIERGVSTDTQYF
TRBV7-9	-	-	TRBJ1-2	TGTGCCAGCAGCCCAAGGGAGGGATTAGACTATGGCTACACCTTC	CASSPREGLDYGYTF
TRBV10-3	-	few	TRBJ2-7	TGTGCCATCTCGGCGGGACCGGACTACGAGCAGTACTTC	CAISAGPDYEQYF
TRBV7-9	-	-	TRBJ2-7	TGTGCCAGCAGTCCCGACAGCCGCTCCTACGAGCAGTACTTC	CASSPDSRSYEQYF
TRBV24-1	-	-	TRBJ2-7	TGTGCCACCAGTGAGCCGTTGGGGGGCGCGTACAATGAGCAGTACTTC	CATSEPLGGAYNEQYF
TRBV25-1	-	-	TRBJ2-3	TGTGCCAGCAGTGAAAGTCTTGTCGGTAGGCAGTATTTT	CASSESLVGRQYF
TRBV24-1	-	-	TRBJ2-1	TGTGCCACCCAAGGGCACAGGGTCTCTAATGAGCAGTTCTTC	CATQGHRVSNEQFF
TRBV7-9	-	-	TRBJ2-1	TGTGCCAGCAGCGAACGAATTAGTCCCCATGGGCAGTTTTTC	CASSERISPHGQFF
TRBV25-1	-	few	TRBJ1-1	TGTGCCAGCACCCAACCTAGGCAGGGCCACACTGAAGCTTTCTTT	CASTQPRQGHTEAFF
TRBV20-1	TRBD2	few	TRBJ2-1	TGCAGTGCTAGGAGCGGGGCGAGCTCCTACAATGAGCAGTTCTTC	CSARSGASSYNEQFF
TRBV20-1	-	-	TRBJ2-3	TGCAGTGCTAGAGATTCAGGGACCTACACAGATACACAGTATTTT	CSARDSGTYTDTQYF
TRBV7-3	-	-	TRBJ2-1	TGTGCCAGCAGCCCCGCGCTTTCGGATGAGCAGTTCTTC	CASSPALSDEQFF
TRBV9	-	few	TRBJ1-2	TGTGCCAGCATGGGGGGGAGCGGCTACACCTTC	CASMGGSGYTF
TRBV7-2	TRBD2	few	TRBJ2-1	TGTGCCAGCAGCTTAGGACTAGCGGGACGTCCTGAGCAGTTCTTC	CASSLGLAGRPEQFF
TRBV20-1	-	-	TRBJ2-5	TGCAGTGCTAGGGACCCCAAGACCCAGTACTTC	CSARDPKTQYF
TRBV6-4	-	few	TRBJ2-3	TGTGCCAGCAGTCCCGGCGGGACGGCAGATACGCAGTATTTT	CASSPGGTADTQYF
TRBV6-1	-	-	TRBJ2-7	TGTGCCAGCAGCGAAGGGGATGGTTTTTACGAGCAGTACTTC	CASSEGDGFYEQYF
TRBV11-2	TRBD2	-	TRBJ2-1	TGTGCCAGCCACGACAGCGGGACTAGCATCAATGAGCAGTTCTTC	CASHDSGTSINEQFF
TRBV12-3/TRBV12-4	TRBD1	-	TRBJ2-7	TGTGCCAGCACCTTTGGGGGACAGTCCCCAACGCAGTACTTC	CASTFGGQSPTQYF
TRBV6-5	TRBD1	few	TRBJ1-1	TGTGCCAGCCTTCAAGGGGGACAGGGGAACACTGAAGCTTTCTTT	CASLQGGQGNTEAFF
TRBV9	TRBD2	-	TRBJ2-1	TGTGCCAGCAGCGCCCCAGGTGAGCGGGAGAAAACGCGCTCCTACAATGAGCAGTTCTTC	CASSAPGEREKTRSYNEQFF
TRBV29-1	-	-	TRBJ2-1	TGCAGCGTTGAAGGCTGGGAAGAGACCCAGTTCTTC	CSVEGWEETQFF
TRBV3-1	-	-	TRBJ2-1	TGTGCCAGCAGCCAAGGGCGTGGGAGCCAGTTCTTC	CASSQGRGSQFF
TRBV21-1	-	-	TRBJ2-5	TGTGCCAGCATGACGAGGGTCCGGGAAGAGACCCAGTACTTC	CASMTRVREETQYF
TRBV20-1	TRBD2	-	TRBJ2-7	TGCAGTGCAGGACTAGCGGGATTAGGAGCCTACGAGCAGTACTTC	CSAGLAGLGAYEQYF
TRBV5-1	-	-	TRBJ2-3	TGCGCCAGCAGCTCCGAACTGGGGGTAGCAGATACGCAGTATTTT	CASSSELGVADTQYF
TRBV27	TRBD1	-	TRBJ1-3	TGTGCCAGCAGTTTAACAGGACAGGGGGCAACTGGAAACACCATATATTTT	CASSLTGQGATGNTIYF
TRBV10-3	TRBD2	few	TRBJ2-1	TGTGCCATCAGTGAGGGGGGCCTAGCGGGATCCTACAATGAGCAGTTCTTC	CAISEGGLAGSYNEQFF
TRBV12-3/TRBV12-4	-	-	TRBJ2-5	TGTGCCAGCAGCCACCAATCTCAAGAGACCCAGTACTTC	CASSHQSQETQYF
TRBV5-5	-	-	TRBJ1-1	TGTGCCATACTAGGGCAAACTGAAGCTTTCTTT	CAILGQTEAFF
TRBV5-1	-	few	TRBJ2-5	TGCGCCAGCAGCTTGCTCCTGGAACACAAAGCGCAAGAGACCCAGTACTTC	CASSLLLEHKAQETQYF
TRBV15	-	-	TRBJ1-1	TGTGCCACCAGCAGATGGGCTTCGAACACTGAAGCTTTCTTT	CATSRWASNTEAFF
TRBV27	-	few	TRBJ2-3	TGTGCCAGCAGTTTACTGGGTGGTACGCAGTATTTT	CASSLLGGTQYF